The clone carrying this T cell receptor beta chain was picked up one time. These data are taken from a study of blood T cell repertoires in COVID-19. On the study more broadly: PBMCs, B-cell-depleted T cells, or T cells provided the cDNA or gDNA that made up the material.

In the authors' methods: Reference gene primer amplification gave estimated nucleated cell counts. TCRdb's table, derived via immunoSEQ multiplex PCR, lists solely in-frame clones and lacks some. D and trimming come from the DNA, and the V and J calls and clone size come from that table. Among about 300,000 clones listed, 83% were seen once. The CDR3 runs 16 residues. The V end was cut by 2 bases, the J end by 8 bases, with 18 bases between. Germline CDR1 is LGHNT and CDR2 is FRNRAP. The chain carries TRBV12-5 and TRBJ1-4; D gene uncertain. Sequenced sample: peripheral blood. The clonotype comes from a woman aged 45 to 65 with acute or convalescent COVID-19. CDR3 in DNA: TGTGCTAGTGGTTTGACCCCAGCGGGTGAAGGGGAAAAACTGTTTTTT. Protein product: CASGLTPAGEGEKLFF.